This T cell receptor beta chain was captured by sequencing in a study of CD8+ T cells in alopecia areata (dated by TCRdb to 2017 to 2018). Background for the entire study: Treated patients were enrolled in an open-label pilot trial of oral tofacitinib at 5 to 10 mg twice daily for moderate-to-severe alopecia areata. Patients on tofacitinib were biopsied at baseline and after 4 and 24 weeks of treatment, and several of the patients also had a later scalp biopsy. Patients stayed on tofacitinib for 6 to 18 months and then had 6 months of follow-up off drug so that delayed response and recurrence could be assessed. immunoSEQ multiplex PCR using 35 Vbeta forward primers and 13 Jbeta reverse primers was used to amplify TCRbeta CDR3 regions. On the human side, TCRbeta sequencing was run on scalp tissue and on sorted CD4+ and CD8+ peripheral blood T cells from healthy controls and from alopecia areata patients with either patchy or totalis/universalis disease. Scalp clonality was compared among normal scalp (n=4), patchy alopecia areata scalp (n=8), and alopecia totalis/universalis scalp (n=8). The RNA source kit depended on sample type: the PAXgene miRNA kit for fixed scalp, the miRNeasy kit for PBMCs, and the RNeasy kit for mouse skin. For the treated patients, the SALT score, which quantifies what percentage of scalp surface area is affected, served as the measure of disease severity. In both human patients and the C3H/HeJ mouse model, the study applied high-throughput TCRbeta sequencing to look at T cell clonal expansion in alopecia areata. Results the study describes overall, beyond this receptor: Unlike mouse skin, where gammadelta T cells dominate, normal human skin contains resident alphabeta T cells that get sequenced too, which complicates analysis of the scalp TCR repertoire. Higher clonality and more expanded CD8+ clones were observed in lesional scalp than in normal scalp, particularly in alopecia totalis/universalis, a finding suggestive of antigenic drive. Many expanded lesional clones persisted in scalp and blood during tofacitinib treatment, which may partly explain relapse after stopping treatment. Scalp clonality and the number of expanded CD8+ clones among the top 100 scalp clones were significantly decreased by tofacitinib. TCR sequences shared between patients were less clear than in mice, possibly partly because of HLA diversity in the patient population. Because the treated cohort was small and included a single nonresponder, larger studies are needed to assess links between baseline CD8+ expansion and response.

As for this clone: Its antigen has not been determined. Nothing much larger sits one base from this clone, and base qualities are not available.

Per the publication, the treatment or condition label means: oral pan-JAK inhibitor, 5-10 mg twice daily. From alopecia areata patients, peripheral blood was collected along with lesional scalp punch biopsies. PBMCs were isolated by density centrifugation and stained for CD3, CD4 and CD8, and CD4+ and CD8+ T cells were sorted on a FACSAria. Libraries were constructed by the immunoSEQ multiplex PCR assay. To provide template for TCR sequencing, every sample had RNA extracted and reverse transcribed into cDNA. First-strand cDNA was synthesized with SuperScript III using a 2:1 mix of oligo-dT and random hexamers. Amplification bias was assessed with a synthetic immune receptor repertoire, and residual bias was removed computationally. The source study handled its data this way. Raw reads were preprocessed for error removal, and CDR3 was defined according to IMGT conventions as running from the conserved cysteine to phenylalanine. Clonality was computed as 1 minus the Shannon entropy, with the entropy normalized by log2 of the number of productive unique TCRs. CD4 or CD8 identity of scalp clones was inferred by cross-referencing scalp TCRbeta sequences with sorted blood CD4 and CD8 repertoires. This immuneACCESS table, as held by TCRdb, lists in-frame sequences with V and J called but not all clones. Of the missing ones, under half trace to an unresolved V gene in checked studies; the others have no known cause. That table is the source of V, J and clone size, and D and trimming were worked out from the DNA. Here the sample has hundreds of thousands of clones; about 60% occur a single time. The top ten hold about 0.93% of the sample.

From the cysteine through the phenylalanine, the CDR3 covers 13 amino acids. Only the CDR3 DNA stays, 39 bases, in frame from base 1. CDR1 and CDR2 are read off the germline V gene as SQVTM and ANQGSEA. Here V drops 4 bases and J drops 4 bases, and the junction holds 3 bases not matched to any gene. This TCR came from a human donor with alopecia areata. The input for sequencing was CD4+ T cells sorted from blood, taken around week 54, from a patient treated with tofacitinib. The V gene is TRBV29-1 and the J gene is TRBJ1-4; the junction holds 7 bases that match TRBD1. The sequence in DNA is TGCAGCGTTGTAGCAGGGGGTAATGAAAAACTGTTTTTT. Its coded protein is CSVVAGGNEKLFF.